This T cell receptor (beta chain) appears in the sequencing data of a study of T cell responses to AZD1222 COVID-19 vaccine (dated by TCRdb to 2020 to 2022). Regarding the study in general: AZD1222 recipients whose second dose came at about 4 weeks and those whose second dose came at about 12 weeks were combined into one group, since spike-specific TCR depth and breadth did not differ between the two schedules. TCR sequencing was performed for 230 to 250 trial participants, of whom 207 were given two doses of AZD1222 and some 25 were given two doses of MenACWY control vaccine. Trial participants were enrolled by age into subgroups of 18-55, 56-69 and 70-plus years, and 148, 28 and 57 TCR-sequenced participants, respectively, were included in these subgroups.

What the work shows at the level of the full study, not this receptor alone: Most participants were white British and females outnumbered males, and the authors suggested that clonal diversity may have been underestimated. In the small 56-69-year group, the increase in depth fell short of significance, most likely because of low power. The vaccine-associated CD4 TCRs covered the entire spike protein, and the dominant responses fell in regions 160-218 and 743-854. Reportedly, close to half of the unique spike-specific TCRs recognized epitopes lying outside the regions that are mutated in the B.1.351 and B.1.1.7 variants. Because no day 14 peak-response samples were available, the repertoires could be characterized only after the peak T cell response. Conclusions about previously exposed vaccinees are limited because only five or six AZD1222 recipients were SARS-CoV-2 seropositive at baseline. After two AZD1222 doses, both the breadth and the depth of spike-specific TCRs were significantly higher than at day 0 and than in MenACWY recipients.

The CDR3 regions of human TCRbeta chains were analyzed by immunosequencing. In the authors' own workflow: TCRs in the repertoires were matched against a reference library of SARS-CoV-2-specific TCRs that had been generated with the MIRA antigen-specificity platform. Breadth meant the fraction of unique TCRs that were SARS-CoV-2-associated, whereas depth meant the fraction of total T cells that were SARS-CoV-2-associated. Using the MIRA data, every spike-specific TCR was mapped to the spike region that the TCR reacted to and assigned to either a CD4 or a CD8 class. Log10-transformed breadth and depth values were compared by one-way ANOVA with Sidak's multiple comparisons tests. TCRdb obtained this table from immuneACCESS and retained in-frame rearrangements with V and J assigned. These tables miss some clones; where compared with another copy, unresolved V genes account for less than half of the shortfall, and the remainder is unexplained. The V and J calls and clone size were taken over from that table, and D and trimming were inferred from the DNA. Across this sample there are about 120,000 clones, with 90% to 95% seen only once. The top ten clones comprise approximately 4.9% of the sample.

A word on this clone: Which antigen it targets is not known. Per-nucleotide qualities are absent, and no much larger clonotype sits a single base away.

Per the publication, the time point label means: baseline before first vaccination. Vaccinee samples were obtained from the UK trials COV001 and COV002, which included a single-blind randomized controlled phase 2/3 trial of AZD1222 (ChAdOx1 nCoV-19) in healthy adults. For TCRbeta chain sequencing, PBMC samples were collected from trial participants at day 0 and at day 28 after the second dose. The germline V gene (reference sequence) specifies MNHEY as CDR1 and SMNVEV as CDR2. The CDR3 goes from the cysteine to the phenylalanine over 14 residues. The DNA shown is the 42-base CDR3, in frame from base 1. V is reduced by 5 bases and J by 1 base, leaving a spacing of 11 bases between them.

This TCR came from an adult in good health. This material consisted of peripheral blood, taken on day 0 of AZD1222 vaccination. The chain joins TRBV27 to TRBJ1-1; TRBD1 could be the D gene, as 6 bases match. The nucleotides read TGTGCCAGCAGTATGACAGGAGCGAACACTGAAGCTTTCTTT. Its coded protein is CASSMTGANTEAFF.